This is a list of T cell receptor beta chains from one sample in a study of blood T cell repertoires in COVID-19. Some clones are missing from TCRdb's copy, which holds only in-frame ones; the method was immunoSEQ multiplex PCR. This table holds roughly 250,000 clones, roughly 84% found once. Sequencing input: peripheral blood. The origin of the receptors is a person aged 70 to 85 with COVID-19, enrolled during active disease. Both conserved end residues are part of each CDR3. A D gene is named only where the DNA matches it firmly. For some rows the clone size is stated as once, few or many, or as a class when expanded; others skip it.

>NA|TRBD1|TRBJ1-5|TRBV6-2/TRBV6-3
TGTGCCAGCAGTTACAAGACAGGGACCCCCAATCAGCCCCAGCATTTT
CASSYKTGTPNQPQHF
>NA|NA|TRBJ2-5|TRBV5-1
TGCGCCAGCAGCCCAACTCAAGAGACCCAGTACTTC
CASSPTQETQYF
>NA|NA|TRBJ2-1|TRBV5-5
TGTGCCAGCAGCTTGGGGCCGAATGAGCAGTTCTTC
CASSLGPNEQFF
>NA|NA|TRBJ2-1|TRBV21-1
TGTGCCAGCAGCCCCGGGGGGCGTCCGATAAACAAAACGCGGTTCTTC
CASSPGGRPINKTRFF
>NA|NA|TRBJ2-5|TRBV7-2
TGTGCCAGCAGCCGAGTCCCAGAGACCCAGTACTTC
CASSRVPETQYF
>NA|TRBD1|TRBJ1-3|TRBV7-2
TGTGCCAGCAGCTTATGGACAGGGACTGGAAACACCATATATTTT
CASSLWTGTGNTIYF
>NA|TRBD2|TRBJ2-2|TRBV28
TGTGCCAGCAGTTTAGGACTAGCGGGGGGTTGGACCGGGGAGCTGTTTTTT
CASSLGLAGGWTGELFF
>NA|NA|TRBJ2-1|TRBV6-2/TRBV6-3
TGTGCCAGCACCCCGCGGGGTGGGTTTATGTACAATGAGCAGTTCTTC
CASTPRGGFMYNEQFF
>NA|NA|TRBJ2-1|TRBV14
TGTGCCAGCAGCCGACAGAGGAGTTCCAATGAGCAGTTCTTC
CASSRQRSSNEQFF
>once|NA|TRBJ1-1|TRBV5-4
TGTGCCAGCAGCTTGGCGGGGGGTAGGGCGAACACTGAAGCTTTCTTT
CASSLAGGRANTEAFF
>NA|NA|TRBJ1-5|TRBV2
TGTGCCAGCACTAGGGGGGGATCCAATCAGCCCCAGCATTTT
CASTRGGSNQPQHF
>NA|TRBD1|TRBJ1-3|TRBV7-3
TGTGCCAGCAGCTTATTGGGGACAGGGCCCATATATTTT
CASSLLGTGPIYF